This entry lists 31 T cell receptor beta chains sequenced from one sample in a study of patients and donors after allogeneic stem cell transplantation. TCRdb re-derived calls from the RT-PCR reads in MiXCR, one entry per CDR3 protein. The table shows about a million distinct CDR3 sequences, with more than 15% occurring only once. What was sequenced was blood, either unsorted or a sorted T cell fraction (not recorded which). The receptors were sampled from a human donor who was either an allogeneic HSCT recipient or a stem cell or donor lymphocyte infusion donor (not recorded which). It is not recorded whose cells these are; they may come from a transplant donor.

The chain couples TRBV4-3 to TRBJ2-7; TRBD2 agrees at 12 bases. The CDR3 covers 15 residues. The junction had 4 bases not matched to a gene; V was cut back by 2 bases and J by 5 bases. Germline V gives CDR1 LGHNA, CDR2 YSLEER. The CDR3 DNA reads TGCGCCAGCAGCCAACGACTAGCGGGGGACAACGAGCAGTACTTC. Translating it yields CASSQRLAGDNEQYF.

This clonotype occurred a few times. The gene calls are TRBV7-9 and TRBJ2-5; no definite D call. The CDR3 covers 14 residues. Per germline, CDR1 SEHNR and CDR2 FQNEAQ (reference sequence). V lost 4 bases to trimming and J lost 5 bases, with 14 bases between them. CDR3: CASSSTIEVETQYF. The CDR3 nucleotides read TGTGCCAGCAGCTCGACAATCGAGGTGGAGACCCAGTACTTC. The full variable domain, with the rest looked up from reference TRBV7-9 and TRBJ2-5, is DTGVSQNPRHKITKRGQNVTFRCDPISEHNRLYWYRQTLGQGPEFLTYFQNEAQLEKSRLLSDRFSAERPKGSFSTLEIQRTEQGDSAMYLCASSSTIEVETQYFGPGTRLLVL.

Here the CDR3 reads CASSPFTQAYEQYF. The CDR3 bases are TGTGCCAGCAGCCCCTTCACACAAGCCTACGAGCAGTACTTC. The rearrangement links TRBV7-2 to TRBJ2-7; D uncertain. Germline CDR1 SGHTA, CDR2 FQGNSA. This CDR3 comprises 14 residues. The V and J ends lost 5 bases and 2 bases respectively, with 13 bases between them.

The rearrangement links TRBV5-1 to TRBJ2-1; D may be TRBD1 (6 bases). The CDR3 has 15 amino acids. Germline CDR1 SGHRS, CDR2 YFSETQ. Trimming cost V 4 bases and J 8 bases, with 19 bases left between them. CDR3 residues: CASSIDRRPRDEQFF. CDR3 DNA: TGCGCCAGCAGCATAGACAGGAGGCCGCGGGATGAGCAGTTCTTC.

This clonotype was observed a few times. The chain employs TRBV6-1 and TRBJ2-1; no definite D call. V lost 3 bases, J lost 7 bases, and 10 bases lay in between. The CDR3 sequence is 13 residues long. Germline CDR1 and CDR2: MNHNS and SASEGT. In DNA form, the CDR3 reads TGTGCCAGCAGTGACACCAAAGGGAATGAGCAGTTCTTC. Its protein product is CASSDTKGNEQFF.

In its sample, this clonotype was seen a few times. The genes are TRBV7-6 and TRBJ2-2; no clear D. The CDR3 consists of 15 residues. CDR1 and CDR2 from the germline V gene are SGHVS and FNYEAQ. The V and J ends lost 1 base and 0 bases respectively, with 6 bases between them. CDR3 DNA: TGTGCCAGCAGCTTAGAACAGTCGAACACCGGGGAGCTGTTTTTT. It encodes CASSLEQSNTGELFF.

J is TRBJ2-7 and V is TRBV6-2 or TRBV6-3; unclear D gene. Trimming took 5 bases from V and 3 from J, leaving 11 bases between them. The CDR3 contains 13 residues. CDR1 MNHEY and CDR2 SVGEGT come from the germline V gene. As DNA, the CDR3 is TGTGCCAGCAGTCTGGCGGAGAACTACGAGCAGTACTTC. It is translated as CASSLAENYEQYF.

The genes are TRBV12-3 or TRBV12-4 and TRBJ2-7; TRBD2 might be the D (5 bases). The ends were cut back, 6 bases at V and 5 bases at J, with 11 bases in the middle. This CDR3 is 12 amino acids long. The CDR3 reads CASRLREHEQYF. For the CDR3, the DNA is TGTGCCAGCAGGTTACGGGAACACGAGCAGTACTTC.

V and J are TRBV12-3 or TRBV12-4 and TRBJ2-2; TRBD2 matches 9 bases. CDR3 size: 17 residues. Trimming cost V 6 bases and J 7 bases; bases outside gene matches: 15. The chain's CDR3 is CASSPTGAGGPGGELFF. CDR3 DNA sequence: TGTGCCAGCAGCCCAACCGGGGCGGGGGGGCCTGGCGGGGAGCTGTTTTTT.

This clonotype showed up just once. The chain recombines TRBV2 with TRBJ2-5; 8 bases agree with TRBD2. CDR3 length equals 16 residues. Germline V gene lookup returns CDR1 SNHLY and CDR2 FYNNEI. J lost 2 bases, V lost 5 bases, and 10 bases had no gene match. DNA of the CDR3: TGTGCCAGCAGTACCCAGAATCGGGGGGGACAAGAGACCCAGTACTTC. Translated, it gives CASSTQNRGGQETQYF.

The chain recombines TRBV5-6 with TRBJ2-4; 9 nucleotides align to TRBD1. Losses at the gene ends were 5 bases for V and 6 bases for J; bases not matched to a gene: 15. Germline loops: CDR1 SGHDT, CDR2 YYEEEE. The CDR3 spans 17 residues. The CDR3 sequence is CASRPTSGQGVLNIQYF. The DNA for the CDR3 is TGTGCCAGCAGGCCAACCTCGGGACAGGGAGTTTTAAACATTCAGTACTTC.

This clonotype was detected only once. This sequence joins TRBV25-1 and TRBJ1-1; the D gene is possibly TRBD1 (6 bases). The germline V gene has CDR1 MGHDK and CDR2 SYGVNS. The ends were cut back, 3 bases at V and 4 bases at J, with 15 bases in the middle. This CDR3 contains 15 residues. DNA for the CDR3: TGTGCCAGCAGTGACCTACCAGGGGTTAGCACTGAAGCTTTCTTT. This codes for CASSDLPGVSTEAFF.

The sample holds many counts of this clonotype. The DNA of the CDR3 is TGCGCCAGCAGCTCTCGACAGTCTACCCGGGAGCTGTTTTTT. Translated, it gives CASSSRQSTRELFF. The rearrangement links TRBV5-1 to TRBJ2-2; D possibly corresponds to TRBD1 (5 bases). V lost 3 bases to trimming and J lost 9 bases, with 15 bases between them. Germline V gene sequence: CDR1 SGHRS, CDR2 YFSETQ. This CDR3 is 14 amino acids long. Supplemented by reference TRBV5-1 and TRBJ2-2, the full variable domain reads KAGVTQTPRYLIKTRGQQVTLSCSPISGHRSVSWYQQTPGQGLQFLFEYFSETQRNKGNFPGRFSGRQFSNSRSEMNVSTLELGDSALYLCASSSRQSTRELFFGEGSRLTVL.

This clonotype was observed a handful of times. The J gene is TRBJ1-3, the V gene TRBV5-1; D uncertain. Trimming stripped 0 bases from V and 0 bases from J, with 7 bases between. The CDR3 sequence is 15 residues long. Germline V gives CDR1 SGHRS, CDR2 YFSETQ. This chain's CDR3 is CASSLDGISGNTIYF. In nucleotides, the CDR3 is TGCGCCAGCAGCTTGGACGGGATCTCTGGAAACACCATATATTTT.

This chain joins TRBV7-8 and TRBJ1-5; no firm D call. Germline CDR1 reads SGHVS; CDR2 reads FQNEAQ. The CDR3 has 16 amino acids. The V gene lost 2 bases and the J gene lost 4 bases, with 15 bases spanning the gap. The CDR3 reads CASSLRPESLNQPQHF. The CDR3 DNA reads TGTGCCAGCAGCTTAAGGCCCGAGAGCTTGAATCAGCCCCAGCATTTT.

A few counts support this clonotype. CDR3: CASSQDEGTVQPQHF. The CDR3 bases are TGCGCCAGCAGCCAAGATGAGGGGACAGTTCAGCCCCAGCATTTT. The chain has TRBV4-1 and TRBJ1-5, with 7 positions matching TRBD1. J was trimmed by 6 bases and V by 0 bases; bases with no gene match: 5. The CDR3 extends over 15 amino acids. Germline loops: CDR1 MGHRA, CDR2 YSYEKL.

The gene calls are TRBV12-3 or TRBV12-4 and TRBJ1-2, with D possibly being TRBD1 (5 bases). V shed 6 bases and J shed 3 bases, with 14 bases lying between them. The CDR3 extends over 14 amino acids. The CDR3 DNA sequence: TGTGCCAGCAGCCGGGACGTATTTGACTATGGCTACACCTTC. Translating gives CASSRDVFDYGYTF.

The rearrangement uses TRBV6-1 and TRBJ1-5, with 7 bases identical to TRBD1. CDR3 length: 15 residues. V dropped 6 bases and J dropped 3; count of bases not matched to a gene: 8. CDR1 and CDR2 (germline): MNHNS, SASEGT. CDR3 loop: CASRSQGKPNQPQHF. CDR3 nucleotides: TGTGCCAGCAGATCACAGGGGAAACCCAATCAGCCCCAGCATTTT.

This clonotype was seen just once. The chain is built from TRBV20-1 and TRBJ2-7, with 9 bases fitting TRBD1. The CDR3 is 14 amino acids. Germline V gene data show CDR1 as DFQATT and CDR2 as SNEGSKA (reference sequence). Trimming at V came to 5 bases and at J to 9 bases, leaving 14 bases not matched to a gene. The CDR3 region is CSARGQGRSGGQYF. CDR3 DNA sequence: TGCAGTGCTCGCGGACAGGGGCGGTCGGGTGGGCAGTACTTC.

The V gene is TRBV11-1, the J gene TRBJ2-7; D may be TRBD1 or TRBD2 (5 bases each). This CDR3 region has 14 residues. V was shortened by 5 bases and J by 1 base, with 12 bases between the two germline ends. Germline values: CDR1 SGHAT, CDR2 FQDESV (reference sequence). CDR3 sequence reads: CASSRGRQSYEQYF. In DNA form, the CDR3 reads TGTGCCAGCAGCCGGGGACGGCAGTCCTACGAGCAGTACTTC.

This clonotype was counted only a few times. The chain carries TRBV4-1 and TRBJ1-2; a possible D gene is TRBD1 (5 bases). Germline CDR1 is MGHRA and CDR2 is YSYEKL. Between the trimmed V and J ends, which lost 4 bases and 4 bases, there was a span of 16 bases. This CDR3 region has 15 residues. CDR3 sequence reads: CASSRKGEGLYGYTF. The CDR3, as DNA: TGCGCCAGCAGCCGTAAAGGGGAGGGGCTCTATGGCTACACCTTC.

This clonotype has more than one count but fewer than ten. The DNA for the CDR3 is TGTGCCAGCAGCCGAATAACGGGAGCCCCCTACAATGAGCAGTTCTTC. It encodes CASSRITGAPYNEQFF. The chain employs TRBV3-1 and TRBJ2-1, with D possibly TRBD2 on 6 matching bases. Germline V gene lookup returns CDR1 LGHDT and CDR2 YNNKEL (reference sequence). The germline V and J ends were trimmed by 4 bases and 2 bases, with 15 bases remaining between them. The CDR3 runs to 16 residues.

This clonotype was observed at least ten times. The chain combines TRBV5-5 with TRBJ2-7, with a possible D match to TRBD1 (5 bases). This CDR3 has 15 amino acids. The V gene lost 0 bases and the J gene lost 2 bases, with 12 bases spanning the gap. Germline loops: CDR1 SGHKS, CDR2 YYEKEE (reference sequence). CDR3 nucleotides: TGTGCCAGCAGCTTGGGTGGCAGGGCGACCTACGAGCAGTACTTC. It is translated as CASSLGGRATYEQYF.

This clonotype showed up many times. The chain combines TRBV12-3 or TRBV12-4 with TRBJ1-3; D not certain. Trimming took 5 bases from V and 0 from J, leaving 8 bases between them. The CDR3 is made up of 14 amino acids. In DNA form, the CDR3 reads TGTGCCAGCAGTCAATCGTACTCTGGAAACACCATATATTTT. Protein: CASSQSYSGNTIYF.

V usage is TRBV27 and J usage is TRBJ2-3; unclear D gene. The ends were cut back, 0 bases at V and 3 bases at J, with 4 bases in the middle. This CDR3 region has 13 residues. Germline V gene data show CDR1 as MNHEY and CDR2 as SMNVEV (reference sequence). The CDR3 reads CASSLSMTDTQYF. Written as DNA, the CDR3 is TGTGCCAGCAGTTTATCGATGACAGATACGCAGTATTTT.

This clonotype occurred once. The rearrangement links TRBV4-2 to TRBJ1-3, with TRBD1 matching over 9 bases. Germline V gene data show CDR1 as LGHNA and CDR2 as YNFKEQ. Trimming removed 2 bases from V and 4 bases from J; junction bases left unmatched: 6. This CDR3 region has 16 residues. The CDR3 nucleotides are TGTGCCAGCAGCCAACTCGGACAGGGGTCAGGAAACACCATATATTTT. Amino acids: CASSQLGQGSGNTIYF.

This clonotype was seen at least ten times. The chain uses TRBV6-1 and TRBJ1-5; D possibly corresponds to TRBD1 (5 bases). V lost 8 bases, J lost 4 bases, and 15 bases lay in between. Germline CDR1 reads MNHNS; CDR2 reads SASEGT. This CDR3 has 14 amino acids. The DNA of the CDR3 is TGTGCCAGCTCACGGGGGAGTTCAAATCAGCCCCAGCATTTT. Protein sequence: CASSRGSSNQPQHF.

This clonotype was picked up a small number of times. The chain uses TRBV12-3 or TRBV12-4 and TRBJ2-7, with a tentative D call TRBD2 (6 bases). CDR3 length: 17 residues. V dropped 6 bases and J dropped 2 bases, with 23 bases sitting between them. The CDR3 protein is CASRNSWDSSTPYEQYF. As DNA, the CDR3 is TGTGCCAGCAGAAACAGCTGGGACTCCTCGACCCCCTACGAGCAGTACTTC.

This clonotype was observed a few times. This sequence joins TRBV5-1 and TRBJ2-3; TRBD2 might be the D (6 bases). CDR3 size: 18 residues. CDR1 and CDR2 from the germline V gene are SGHRS and YFSETQ. V lost 4 bases, J lost 1 base, and 22 bases lay in between. The CDR3 loop reads CASSLGDFPLYRTDTQYF. In DNA form, the CDR3 reads TGCGCCAGCAGCCTGGGGGACTTTCCCCTGTACCGCACAGATACGCAGTATTTT.

V is TRBV7-8 and J is TRBJ2-3, with D possibly matching TRBD1 (5 bases). The CDR3 totals 17 residues. Per germline, CDR1 SGHVS and CDR2 FQNEAQ. V was pared by 1 base and J by 3 bases, with 17 bases between. As DNA, the CDR3 is TGTGCCAGCAGCTTAGTCAGGGTGCAGGGTAGGACAGATACGCAGTATTTT. Translated: CASSLVRVQGRTDTQYF.

A few counts support this clonotype. The J gene is TRBJ1-2, the V gene TRBV15, with D possibly TRBD1 on 5 matching bases. The germline V and J ends were trimmed by 0 bases and 0 bases, with 14 bases remaining between them. Germline V gene lookup returns CDR1 LNHNV and CDR2 YYDKDF (reference sequence). This CDR3 spans 17 amino acids. The CDR3 sequence is CATSRDRRGPANYGYTF. CDR3 DNA sequence: TGTGCCACCAGCAGAGATAGGAGGGGACCAGCTAACTATGGCTACACCTTC.